This T cell receptor beta chain came from a study of identical twins. At least ten counts were recorded for this clonotype. Through template switching, a universal primer site was introduced, and the cDNA contained unique molecular identifiers. TCRdb redid the calling of the 5' RACE reads with MiXCR, one entry per CDR3 protein. The data contain fewer than 250,000 distinct CDR3 sequences, 7.5% of them singletons. V lost 4 bases to trimming and J lost 7 bases; unmatched junction nucleotides: 7. This CDR3 is built from 15 residues. Germline V gene lookup returns CDR1 SGHRS and CDR2 YFSETQ. The sample also formed part of further work on yellow fever vaccine responses in identical twins.

The TCR comes from a woman in her late teens or twenties in good health. This chain links TRBV5-1 with TRBJ2-2; 10 bases are a match to TRBD1. Source material: CD8+ T cells sorted from blood. CDR3 in amino acids: CASSPGQGDIGELFF. The CDR3 region has the DNA TGCGCCAGCAGCCCTGGACAGGGGGATATCGGGGAGCTGTTTTTT.